This T cell receptor (beta chain) is from a study of T cells in women clearing cervical HPV infection. The protocol was immunoSEQ multiplex PCR, while the TCRdb copy is restricted to in-frame clones and leaves out a portion. The listing records 30,000 to 45,000 clones. This receptor was identified in a woman aged 18-70 years with a cervical HPV16 infection that either progressed to CIN3+ or cleared (not recorded which). What was sequenced was blood buffy coat.

The sequenced CDR3 bases are TGTGCCAGCAGCTCCCTTAGGCACAGGGATGGC. This translates into CASSSLRHRDG. The whole CDR3 protein reads CASSSLRHRDGYTF. The chain joins TRBV7-9 to TRBJ1-2; weak D call: TRBD1 (6 bases). The CDR3 end falls 3 residues outside the read, so it is completed with the germline J gene. V lost 4 bases and J 6 bases, leaving 15 bases between the germline ends. This CDR3 region has 14 residues. Germline V lookup: CDR1 SEHNR, CDR2 FQNEAQ (reference sequence). The whole variable domain, remainder taken from reference TRBV7-9 and TRBJ1-2, is DTGVSQNPRHKITKRGQNVTFRCDPISEHNRLYWYRQTLGQGPEFLTYFQNEAQLEKSRLLSDRFSAERPKGSFSTLEIQRTEQGDSAMYLCASSSLRHRDGYTFGSGTRLTVV.